These T cell receptor beta chains were read from a single sample in a study of T cells in Graves' hyperthyroidism and ophthalmopathy. MiXCR, run by TCRdb on the multiplex PCR reads, gives a single entry per CDR3 protein. The sample includes under 300,000 distinct CDR3 sequences, 25% to 30% of them seen just once. Sequenced: blood. These TCRs come from a man between 40 and 49 years old with Graves' hyperthyroidism that later progressed to Graves' ophthalmopathy. Both conserved end residues are part of each CDR3. Fields, in order: D gene, J gene, clone size, V gene, CDR3 protein, CDR3 DNA. A D gene is named only where the DNA matches it firmly. Size values are once, few and many counts, or a class for expanded clones, and some rows have none.

d_call: TRBD2
j_call: TRBJ2-2
clone_size: many
v_call: TRBV29-1
cdr3_aa: CSVGGEGSNTGELFF
cdr3_nt: TGCAGCGTTGGGGGGGAGGGATCGAACACCGGGGAGCTGTTTTTT

d_call: TRBD2
j_call: TRBJ2-2
clone_size: NA
v_call: TRBV12-3/TRBV12-4
cdr3_aa: CASSLLAGGPSGELFF
cdr3_nt: TGTGCCAGCAGTTTGTTGGCGGGAGGGCCTAGCGGGGAGCTGTTTTTT

d_call: NA
j_call: TRBJ2-7
clone_size: once
v_call: TRBV5-1
cdr3_aa: CASSFSGINMISDEQYF
cdr3_nt: TGCGCCAGCAGCTTCTCCGGGATTAACATGATATCTGACGAGCAGTACTTC

d_call: NA
j_call: TRBJ1-5
clone_size: many
v_call: TRBV6-5
cdr3_aa: CASSYGGDSHSNQPQHF
cdr3_nt: TGTGCCAGCAGTTACGGCGGGGATTCCCATAGCAATCAGCCCCAGCATTTT

d_call: NA
j_call: TRBJ2-5
clone_size: NA
v_call: TRBV6-1
cdr3_aa: CASSSTSGTQYF
cdr3_nt: TGTGCCAGCAGCAGTACCTCAGGGACCCAGTACTTC

d_call: TRBD1
j_call: TRBJ1-2
clone_size: few
v_call: TRBV6-1
cdr3_aa: CASSETGGTGGYTF
cdr3_nt: TGTGCCAGCAGTGAAACAGGGGGCACTGGGGGCTACACCTTC

d_call: NA
j_call: TRBJ2-7
clone_size: NA
v_call: TRBV24-1
cdr3_aa: CATSDNAAGSYEQYF
cdr3_nt: TGTGCCACCAGTGATAACGCGGCAGGCTCCTACGAGCAGTACTTC

d_call: NA
j_call: TRBJ2-5
clone_size: many
v_call: TRBV28
cdr3_aa: CATGWETQYF
cdr3_nt: TGTGCGACGGGGTGGGAGACCCAGTACTTC

d_call: NA
j_call: TRBJ2-7
clone_size: many
v_call: TRBV25-1
cdr3_aa: CASNSGHRKDEQYF
cdr3_nt: TGTGCCAGCAACTCGGGACACCGTAAGGACGAGCAGTACTTC

d_call: NA
j_call: TRBJ2-5
clone_size: once
v_call: TRBV24-1
cdr3_aa: CATSDWAFGFEEETQYF
cdr3_nt: TGTGCCACCAGTGATTGGGCTTTCGGGTTTGAGGAAGAGACCCAGTACTTC

d_call: TRBD1
j_call: TRBJ2-2
clone_size: NA
v_call: TRBV30
cdr3_aa: CAWSVPPGQGTGELFF
cdr3_nt: TGTGCCTGGAGTGTACCACCGGGACAGGGCACCGGGGAGCTGTTTTTT

d_call: NA
j_call: TRBJ1-1
clone_size: once
v_call: TRBV12-5
cdr3_aa: CASGRTVNTEAFF
cdr3_nt: TGTGCTAGTGGCCGGACAGTTAACACTGAAGCTTTCTTT

d_call: TRBD1
j_call: TRBJ2-5
clone_size: many
v_call: TRBV4-1
cdr3_aa: CASSQDGTGRETQYF
cdr3_nt: TGCGCCAGCAGCCAGGACGGGACAGGGAGAGAGACCCAGTACTTC

d_call: TRBD1
j_call: TRBJ2-7
clone_size: many
v_call: TRBV2
cdr3_aa: CASSPTGKWEQYF
cdr3_nt: TGTGCCAGTTCCCCGACAGGGAAGTGGGAGCAGTACTTC

d_call: TRBD2
j_call: TRBJ2-7
clone_size: many
v_call: TRBV7-9
cdr3_aa: CASSLVGGRSYEQYF
cdr3_nt: TGTGCCAGCAGCTTAGTCGGCGGGAGATCCTACGAGCAGTACTTC

d_call: TRBD2
j_call: TRBJ2-5
clone_size: many
v_call: TRBV19
cdr3_aa: CASSEGLAGGFQETQYF
cdr3_nt: TGTGCCAGTAGTGAGGGACTAGCGGGAGGGTTCCAAGAGACCCAGTACTTC

d_call: TRBD1
j_call: TRBJ2-5
clone_size: NA
v_call: TRBV28
cdr3_aa: CASSLPGQGQTQYF
cdr3_nt: TGTGCCAGCAGTTTACCCGGACAGGGACAGACCCAGTACTTC

d_call: NA
j_call: TRBJ1-1
clone_size: NA
v_call: TRBV6-1
cdr3_aa: CASSPQAGTVNTEAFF
cdr3_nt: TGTGCCAGCAGCCCTCAAGCCGGGACGGTGAACACTGAAGCTTTCTTT

d_call: NA
j_call: TRBJ2-2
clone_size: NA
v_call: TRBV12-3/TRBV12-4
cdr3_aa: CASSDRNYMGDTGELFF
cdr3_nt: TGTGCCAGCAGTGACAGAAACTACATGGGGGACACCGGGGAGCTGTTTTTT

d_call: NA
j_call: TRBJ1-2
clone_size: NA
v_call: TRBV28
cdr3_aa: CASSSRAVGDYGYTF
cdr3_nt: TGTGCCAGCAGTTCCAGGGCCGTGGGAGACTATGGCTACACCTTC

d_call: TRBD1
j_call: TRBJ2-7
clone_size: many
v_call: TRBV6-1
cdr3_aa: CASSERTGVIYEQYF
cdr3_nt: TGTGCCAGCAGCGAGAGGACAGGGGTAATCTACGAGCAGTACTTC

d_call: NA
j_call: TRBJ1-1
clone_size: NA
v_call: TRBV7-2
cdr3_aa: CASSLFFGSNTEAFF
cdr3_nt: TGTGCCAGCAGCTTATTCTTCGGATCGAACACTGAAGCTTTCTTT

d_call: TRBD2
j_call: TRBJ2-4
clone_size: many
v_call: TRBV30
cdr3_aa: CAYLEAGGLNIQYF
cdr3_nt: TGTGCCTACTTGGAAGCGGGGGGGTTAAACATTCAGTACTTC

d_call: NA
j_call: TRBJ2-7
clone_size: NA
v_call: TRBV7-8
cdr3_aa: CASSLSRGLIDEQYF
cdr3_nt: TGTGCCAGCAGCTTATCCCGGGGGCTAATCGACGAGCAGTACTTC

d_call: TRBD2
j_call: TRBJ2-7
clone_size: NA
v_call: TRBV20-1
cdr3_aa: CSARDHRASGESEQYF
cdr3_nt: TGCAGTGCTAGAGATCATCGGGCTAGCGGGGAAAGCGAGCAGTACTTC

d_call: NA
j_call: TRBJ2-7
clone_size: many
v_call: TRBV5-1
cdr3_aa: CASSSSSVTVYEQYF
cdr3_nt: TGCGCCAGCAGCTCTTCTAGCGTTACTGTCTACGAGCAGTACTTC

d_call: NA
j_call: TRBJ1-1
clone_size: NA
v_call: TRBV3-1
cdr3_aa: CASSPVWGQLGAFF
cdr3_nt: TGTGCCAGCAGCCCAGTGTGGGGCCAGCTAGGGGCTTTCTTT

d_call: NA
j_call: TRBJ1-2
clone_size: many
v_call: TRBV29-1
cdr3_aa: CSVWRQGFGYTF
cdr3_nt: TGCAGCGTGTGGCGTCAGGGGTTTGGCTACACCTTC

d_call: NA
j_call: TRBJ1-2
clone_size: many
v_call: TRBV13
cdr3_aa: CASSPPRAAPYGYTF
cdr3_nt: TGTGCCAGCAGCCCCCCAAGGGCCGCGCCCTATGGCTACACCTTC

d_call: NA
j_call: TRBJ1-2
clone_size: NA
v_call: TRBV6-1
cdr3_aa: CASLGGGGGYTF
cdr3_nt: TGTGCCAGCCTGGGTGGGGGTGGAGGCTACACCTTC

d_call: TRBD2
j_call: TRBJ2-7
clone_size: many
v_call: TRBV7-8
cdr3_aa: CASSSRRLAGDEQYF
cdr3_nt: TGTGCCAGCAGCTCGAGAAGACTAGCGGGAGATGAGCAGTACTTC

d_call: NA
j_call: TRBJ1-1
clone_size: many
v_call: TRBV6-1
cdr3_aa: CASSELGHLTNTEAFF
cdr3_nt: TGTGCCAGCAGTGAACTGGGACACCTCACGAACACTGAAGCTTTCTTT

d_call: TRBD2
j_call: TRBJ2-5
clone_size: many
v_call: TRBV20-1
cdr3_aa: CSAFGTSGRAAETQYF
cdr3_nt: TGCAGTGCTTTCGGGACTAGCGGGAGGGCCGCGGAGACCCAGTACTTC